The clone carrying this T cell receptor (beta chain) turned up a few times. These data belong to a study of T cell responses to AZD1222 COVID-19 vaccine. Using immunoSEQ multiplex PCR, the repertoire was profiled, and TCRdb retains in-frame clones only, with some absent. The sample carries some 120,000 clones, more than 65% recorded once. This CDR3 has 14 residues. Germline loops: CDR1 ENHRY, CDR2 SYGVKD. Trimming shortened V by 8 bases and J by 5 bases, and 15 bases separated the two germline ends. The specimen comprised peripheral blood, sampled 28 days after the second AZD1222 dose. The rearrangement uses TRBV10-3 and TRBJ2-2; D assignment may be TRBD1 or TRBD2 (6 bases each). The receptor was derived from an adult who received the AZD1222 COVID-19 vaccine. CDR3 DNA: TGTGCCATCCGCGGGACACCCCGGACCGGGGAGCTGTTTTTT. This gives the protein CAIRGTPRTGELFF.